One and the same sample provided the 16 T cell receptor beta chains below, sequenced in a study of CXCR3-negative and CXCR3-positive naive CD8 T cells (dated 2019 in TCRdb). General study outcomes and caveats: Compared with CXCR3-negative naive cells, CXCR3-positive naive cells had TRB CDR3s with higher hydrophobicity (lower Kidera factor 4), lower energy, and higher strength and volume indices.

Their antigens remain unidentified. Sequencing used a NextSeq 550. The Human TCR Profiling Kit (MiLaboratory) was used to prepare UMI-labeled 5' RACE TRB cDNA libraries. The reads, reprocessed by TCRdb, yield one row per CDR3 protein sequence and no DNA. The sample table records about 63,000 distinct CDR3 sequences. Around 5% of the sample is held by the ten biggest clonotypes. Sample: naive CXCR3+ CD8+ T cells from blood. According to the study, the label for this sample's cell subset or site signals: CD45RO-CCR7+CD27+CD95- naive CD8+ T cells expressing CXCR3 (TNR3+). The receptors here all came from a human donor in good health. Some clones in this sample may be carry-over from other donors' samples.

The chain joins TRBV14 to TRBJ1-2. CDR3 length: 14 amino acids. Per germline, CDR1 SGHDN and CDR2 FVKESK. Here the CDR3 reads CASSQIQGPGGYTF.

V and J are TRBV4-3 and TRBJ2-3. Looked up from germline, CDR1 is LGHNA and CDR2 is YSLEER. The CDR3 is 15 amino acids. CDR3 amino acids: CASSQDRWATDTQYF.

V and J are TRBV28 and TRBJ2-1; TCRdb outputs TRBD1, but without DNA this stays unchecked. The CDR3 has 15 amino acids. CDR1 and CDR2 from the germline V gene are MDHEN and SYDVKM. CDR3 region: CASSTTASTYNEQFF.

The chain employs TRBV29-1 and TRBJ2-7; the D call of TRBD2 rests on TCRdb alone, since no DNA is present to check it. There are 14 residues in the CDR3. Germline lookup yields CDR1 SQVTM and CDR2 ANQGSEA. CDR3 in amino acids: CSVAIPGLSYEQYF.

V is TRBV6-5 and J is TRBJ2-1; checking the TCRdb D call of TRBD2 is not possible without DNA. From germline, CDR1 is MNHEY and CDR2 SVGAGI. The CDR3 length is 16 residues. CDR3 sequence reads: CASSAGLAGPRTQQFF.

CDR3 in amino acids: CASTYSGTGGGETQYF. This chain connects TRBV7-6 to TRBJ2-5; the TCRdb call, TRBD1, lacks DNA for checking. This CDR3 has 16 residues. CDR1 is SGHVS, CDR2 FNYEAQ, per germline.

This chain joins TRBV4-2 and TRBJ2-7; the D call from TCRdb, TRBD1, cannot be confirmed without DNA. The CDR3 is 13 amino acids. CDR1 LGHNA and CDR2 YNFKEQ come from the germline V gene. This CDR3 reads CASSQGRLYEQYF.

The V call is TRBV3-1, the J call TRBJ2-5; TCRdb proposes TRBD1, but this gene call is untestable without DNA. The CDR3 is 16 residues long. Per the germline V gene, CDR1 is LGHDT and CDR2 is YNNKEL (reference sequence). CDR3 loop: CASSQDTGQRGETQYF.

The chain couples TRBV29-1 to TRBJ2-3; TCRdb reports TRBD2, a call that lacks DNA to check it against. The CDR3 extends over 13 amino acids. The V gene's germline CDR1 is SQVTM and CDR2 ANQGSEA. CDR3 region: CSAPGFGEGTQYF.

The chain couples TRBV20-1 to TRBJ2-4. Germline CDR1 and CDR2: DFQATT and SNEGSKA (reference sequence). This CDR3 has 19 residues. CDR3 residues: CSARELFGDTTLAKNIQYF.

The rearrangement links TRBV19 to TRBJ2-1. CDR3 length: 11 residues. The germline V gene has CDR1 LNHDA and CDR2 SQIVND (reference sequence). CDR3 amino acids: CASNTYNEQFF.

The chain joins TRBV7-8 to TRBJ1-5. The CDR3 covers 15 residues. Germline V gene data show CDR1 as SGHVS and CDR2 as FQNEAQ. This CDR3 is CASSFGVGSNQPQHF.

The chain joins TRBV23-1 to TRBJ1-5. TRBV23-1 is assigned to the ORF class and has an uncertain function. The CDR3 loop spans 17 amino acids. Here the CDR3 reads CASSPRLTHYSNQPQHF.

V gene TRBV9 combines with J gene TRBJ2-5; lacking DNA, the TRBD2 call made by TCRdb goes unchecked. This CDR3 contains 15 residues. Germline CDR1 is SGDLS and CDR2 is YYNGEE. This CDR3 is CASSSSGTSRETQYF.

V usage is TRBV28 and J usage is TRBJ2-5; TCRdb calls TRBD2, which cannot be checked without DNA. Per the germline V gene, CDR1 is MDHEN and CDR2 is SYDVKM. CDR3 length: 19 amino acids. Here the CDR3 reads CASSPILDRSGPPQETQYF.

J is TRBJ2-3 and V is TRBV20-1; the TCRdb call, TRBD1, lacks DNA for checking. The germline V gene encodes CDR1 DFQATT and CDR2 SNEGSKA (reference sequence). The CDR3 covers 16 residues. The CDR3 reads CSARDLSGGDTDTQYF.